There are many counts of the clone carrying this T cell receptor beta chain. Its specificity is unknown. This entry belongs to a study of Graves' ophthalmopathy and Graves' hyperthyroidism. Points from the study as a whole: Predictions made by the model for ophthalmopathy progression reached roughly 70% sensitivity and less than 80% specificity.

The CDR3 spans 13 residues. CDR1 and CDR2 (germline): DFQATT, SNEGSKA (reference sequence). Unmatched junction bases numbered 9, after V lost 6 bases and J lost 5 bases. Using RNA transcripts, the TCR beta CDR3 regions were amplified. A first-round RT-PCR used HTBI primers, followed by a second-round multiplex PCR. TCRdb ran MiXCR on the multiplex PCR reads and lists one entry per CDR3 protein. Among about 390,000 distinct CDR3 sequences listed, 15% were seen once. Sequencing used peripheral blood. The chain couples TRBV20-1 to TRBJ1-2, with 7 bases that match TRBD1. The receptor's source is a woman aged 18-29 years with stable Graves' hyperthyroidism. The CDR3 sequence: CSARRDRWYGYTF. The CDR3 bases are TGCAGTGCCAGAAGGGACAGATGGTATGGCTACACCTTC.